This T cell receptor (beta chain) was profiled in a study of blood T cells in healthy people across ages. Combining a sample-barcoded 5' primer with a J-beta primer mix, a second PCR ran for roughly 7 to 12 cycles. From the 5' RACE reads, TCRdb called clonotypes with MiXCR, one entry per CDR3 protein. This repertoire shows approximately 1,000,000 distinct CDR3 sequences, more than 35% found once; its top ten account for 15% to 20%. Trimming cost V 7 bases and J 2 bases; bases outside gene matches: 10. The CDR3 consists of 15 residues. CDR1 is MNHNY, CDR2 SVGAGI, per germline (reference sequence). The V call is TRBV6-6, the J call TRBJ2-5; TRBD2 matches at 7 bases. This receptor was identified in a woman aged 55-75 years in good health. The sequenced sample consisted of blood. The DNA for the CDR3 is TGTGCCAGCACCCCCTTTACTAGCGCACAAGAGACCCAGTACTTC. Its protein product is CASTPFTSAQETQYF.